This TCR beta chain was sequenced for a study of cytomegalovirus exposure and HLA in healthy donors. Study-level results: What a later analysis reportedly showed was that an Asian-associated ancestry cluster had fewer N-insertions than the roughly 700-donor mean.

The germline V gene encodes CDR1 LGHNA and CDR2 YSLEER. The germline V and J ends were trimmed by 0 bases and 7 bases, with 13 bases remaining between them. There are 14 residues in the CDR3. The PCR employed 60 Vbeta primers together with 13 Jbeta primers. The method was immunoSEQ multiplex PCR; TCRdb's version includes in-frame clones alone and lacks a portion of them. The repertoire holds fewer than 90,000 clones, with under 80% as singletons. A few counts support this clone. Its antigen remains unknown. The J gene is TRBJ2-7, the V gene TRBV4-3, with D maybe TRBD2 (5 bases). Material for sequencing was PBMCs. This receptor was taken from a male donor in good health and CMV-seronegative. The CDR3 sequence: CASSQDEYGIEQYF. The CDR3 nucleotides are TGCGCCAGCAGCCAAGATGAATACGGGATTGAGCAGTACTTC.